This entry describes one TCR beta chain. Its antigen is undetermined. The same CDR3 also results from other DNA sequences found in this sample. This sample is part of a study of cytomegalovirus exposure and HLA in healthy donors. Study-wide findings and caveats: Analysis was carried out at a later point, and it linked a missense DCLRE1C variant to TCR beta V- and J-gene trimming. The dataset shows that most TCR sequences were rare, while some public TCRs occurred in many donors.

Researchers ran the PCR with 60 Vbeta and 13 Jbeta primers. In the study's own analysis: Around 11 million of 80 million or so unique TCR beta chains were shared, per a later count. The data were produced by immunoSEQ multiplex PCR, yet TCRdb's version contains in-frame clones alone and is incomplete. The DNA gave D and trimming, while V, J and clone size come from that table. The data contain around 250,000 clones, 70% to 90% of them singletons. CDR3 length: 14 residues. Germline loops: CDR1 KGHSH, CDR2 LQKENI. V was pared by 2 bases and J by 2 bases, with 1 base of the junction left unmatched. Sequenced material: PBMCs. The rearrangement joins TRBV18 to TRBJ2-7; TRBD1 matches at 9 bases. The TCR was taken from a woman aged 55-69 years in good health and CMV-seropositive. In nucleotides, the CDR3 is TGTGCCAGCTCACCAAGGACAGGGGCCTACGAGCAGTACTTC. Its protein is CASSPRTGAYEQYF. Complete variable domain (other parts from reference TRBV18 and TRBJ2-7): NAGVMQNPRHLVRRRGQEARLRCSPMKGHSHVYWYRQLPEEGLKFMVYLQKENIIDESGMPKERFSAEFPKEGPSILRIQQVVRGDSAAYFCASSPRTGAYEQYFGPGTRLTVT.